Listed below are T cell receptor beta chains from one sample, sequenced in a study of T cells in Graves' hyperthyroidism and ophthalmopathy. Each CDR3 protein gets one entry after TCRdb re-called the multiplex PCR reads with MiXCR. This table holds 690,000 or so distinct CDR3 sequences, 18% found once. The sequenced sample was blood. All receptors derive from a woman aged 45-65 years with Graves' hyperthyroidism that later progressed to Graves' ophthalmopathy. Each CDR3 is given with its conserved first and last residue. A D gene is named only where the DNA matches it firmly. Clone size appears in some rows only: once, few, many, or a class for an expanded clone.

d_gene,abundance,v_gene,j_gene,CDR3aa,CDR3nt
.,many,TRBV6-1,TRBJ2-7,CATTKPTGTNYEQYF,TGTGCCACCACCAAACCCACGGGGACGAACTACGAGCAGTACTTC
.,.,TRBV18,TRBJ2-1,CASSPGGQRGNKQFF,TGTGCCAGCTCACCTGGTGGGCAGAGAGGCAATAAGCAGTTCTTC
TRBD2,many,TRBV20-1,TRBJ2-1,CSARGTSEGEQFF,TGCAGTGCTCGCGGGACTAGCGAGGGTGAGCAGTTCTTC
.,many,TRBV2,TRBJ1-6,CASSEAGQISPLHF,TGTGCCAGCAGTGAAGCCGGACAGATTTCACCCCTCCACTTT
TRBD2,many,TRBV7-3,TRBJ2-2,CASSSGLADTGELFF,TGTGCCAGCAGCTCGGGACTAGCGGACACCGGGGAGCTGTTTTTT
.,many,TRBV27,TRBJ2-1,CASRWSASSYNEQFF,TGTGCCAGCAGATGGTCAGCGAGCTCCTACAATGAGCAGTTCTTC
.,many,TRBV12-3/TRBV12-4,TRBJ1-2,CASSLRLGGGYTF,TGTGCCAGCAGTTTGAGGCTAGGCGGGGGCTACACCTTC
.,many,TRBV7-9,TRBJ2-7,CASSPYETYEQYF,TGTGCCAGCAGCCCTTACGAAACCTACGAGCAGTACTTC
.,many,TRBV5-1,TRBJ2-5,CASSLGRDVGKTQYF,TGCGCCAGCAGCTTGGGGCGAGATGTGGGGAAGACCCAGTACTTC
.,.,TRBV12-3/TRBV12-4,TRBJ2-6,CASRGGSDYSGANVLTF,TGTGCCAGCAGAGGAGGGTCCGACTACTCTGGGGCCAACGTCCTGACTTTC
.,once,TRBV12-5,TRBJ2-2,CASGPFGSNTGVLFF,TGTGCTAGTGGCCCCTTTGGATCGAACACCGGGGTGCTGTTTTTT
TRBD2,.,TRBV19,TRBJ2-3,CASSIVWERGGQDTQYF,TGTGCCAGTAGTATCGTCTGGGAGCGGGGGGGCCAAGATACGCAGTATTTT
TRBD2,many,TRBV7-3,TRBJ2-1,CASSLGPSGGANEQFF,TGTGCCAGCAGCTTAGGGCCTAGCGGGGGGGCCAATGAGCAGTTCTTC
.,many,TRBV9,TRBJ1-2,CASSVGGFNYGYTF,TGTGCCAGCAGCGTCGGGGGCTTTAACTATGGCTACACCTTC
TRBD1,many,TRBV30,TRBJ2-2,CAWRTGGAAGELFF,TGTGCCTGGAGGACAGGGGGCGCGGCCGGGGAGCTGTTTTTT
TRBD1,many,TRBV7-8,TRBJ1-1,CASSSGQGTTEAFF,TGTGCCAGCAGCTCGGGACAGGGAACCACTGAAGCTTTCTTT
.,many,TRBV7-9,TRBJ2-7,CASSFDGQMYEQYF,TGTGCCAGCAGCTTTGATGGACAGATGTACGAGCAGTACTTC
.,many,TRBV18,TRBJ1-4,CASSPRQSEKLFF,TGTGCCAGCTCACCTAGACAGTCGGAAAAACTGTTTTTT
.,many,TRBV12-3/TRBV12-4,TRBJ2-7,CASSFGLVDEQYF,TGTGCCAGCAGTTTTGGCCTAGTCGACGAGCAGTACTTC
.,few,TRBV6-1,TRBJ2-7,CASLVRPPGYEQYF,TGTGCCAGCCTCGTTAGGCCTCCGGGCTACGAGCAGTACTTC
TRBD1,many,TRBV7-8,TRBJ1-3,CASSRLTGGGGNTIYF,TGTGCCAGCAGCCGCCTGACAGGGGGAGGTGGAAACACCATATATTTT
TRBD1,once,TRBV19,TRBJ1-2,CASSPRTGGDYTF,TGTGCCAGTAGTCCCAGGACAGGGGGCGACTACACCTTC
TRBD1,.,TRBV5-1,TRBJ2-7,CASSSPTGLQQYF,TGCGCCAGCAGCTCCCCGACAGGGCTGCAGCAGTACTTC
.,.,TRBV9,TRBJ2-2,CASSVRGSTGELFF,TGTGCCAGCAGCGTCAGGGGATCAACCGGGGAGCTGTTTTTT
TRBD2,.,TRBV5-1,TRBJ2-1,CASSSERGVGYNEQFF,TGCGCCAGCAGCTCGGAGCGGGGGGTGGGATACAATGAGCAGTTCTTC
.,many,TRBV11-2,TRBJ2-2,CASSLSGNTGELFF,TGTGCCAGCAGCTTGAGCGGTAACACCGGGGAGCTGTTTTTT
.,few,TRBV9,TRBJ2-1,CASSVADGTYNEQFF,TGTGCCAGCAGCGTAGCGGATGGAACCTACAATGAGCAGTTCTTC
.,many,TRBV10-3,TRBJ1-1,CAISPEGNTEAFF,TGTGCCATCAGTCCTGAGGGGAACACTGAAGCTTTCTTT
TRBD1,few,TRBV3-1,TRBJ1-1,CASSNTDRGPTEAFF,TGTGCCAGCAGTAACACGGACAGGGGGCCCACTGAAGCTTTCTTT
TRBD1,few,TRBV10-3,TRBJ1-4,CAISDRGGINEKLFF,TGTGCCATCAGTGACCGAGGGGGCATAAATGAAAAACTGTTTTTT
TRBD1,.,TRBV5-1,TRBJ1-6,CASASQDREDSPLHF,TGCGCCAGCGCCTCCCAGGACAGGGAGGATTCACCCCTCCACTTT
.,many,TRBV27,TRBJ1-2,CASSLGQNLGYTF,TGTGCCAGCAGTCTAGGACAGAACTTGGGCTACACCTTC
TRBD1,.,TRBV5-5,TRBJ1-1,CASSVRDRGAGGLTEAFF,TGTGCCAGCAGCGTCCGGGACAGGGGGGCAGGGGGTCTAACTGAAGCTTTCTTT
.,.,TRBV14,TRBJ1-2,CASSQEIWGQESYTF,TGTGCCAGCAGCCAAGAGATCTGGGGGCAGGAATCCTACACCTTC
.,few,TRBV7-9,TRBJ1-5,CASSVPQGRLNQPQHF,TGTGCCAGCAGCGTCCCCCAGGGTCGGCTGAATCAGCCCCAGCATTTT
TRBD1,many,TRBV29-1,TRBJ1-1,CSVEGTGRTEAFF,TGCAGCGTTGAAGGGACAGGGCGAACTGAAGCTTTCTTT
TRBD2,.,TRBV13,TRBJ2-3,CASSLHFTSGVTDTQYF,TGTGCCAGCAGCTTACACTTTACTAGCGGGGTCACAGATACGCAGTATTTT
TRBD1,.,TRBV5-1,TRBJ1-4,CASSFGQGINEKLFF,TGCGCCAGCAGCTTCGGACAGGGTATAAATGAAAAACTGTTTTTT
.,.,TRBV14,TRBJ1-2,CASSQDAANYGYTF,TGTGCCAGCAGCCAAGATGCAGCAAACTATGGCTACACCTTC
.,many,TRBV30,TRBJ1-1,CAWSGYSKAAFF,TGTGCCTGGAGTGGATACTCCAAGGCAGCTTTCTTT
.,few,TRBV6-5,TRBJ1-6,CASSYVSSYNSPLHF,TGTGCCAGCAGTTACGTGAGCTCCTATAATTCACCCCTCCACTTT
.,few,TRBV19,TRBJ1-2,CASSTSTEGFPINYGYTF,TGTGCCAGTAGTACTTCGACAGAGGGTTTCCCCATTAACTATGGCTACACCTTC
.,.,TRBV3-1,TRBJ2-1,CASRRTGYNEQFF,TGTGCCAGCAGGCGGACTGGCTACAATGAGCAGTTCTTC
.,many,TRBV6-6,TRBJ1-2,CASSYDVMYFGGYTF,TGTGCCAGCAGTTACGATGTGATGTATTTTGGGGGCTACACCTTC
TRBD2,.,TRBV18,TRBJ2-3,CASSPLPGTTRTDTQYF,TGTGCCAGCTCACCATTGCCCGGGACTACCCGCACAGATACGCAGTATTTT
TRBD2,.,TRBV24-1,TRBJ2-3,CATSDRAAGGTDTQYF,TGTGCCACCAGTGACCGGGCGGCGGGGGGCACAGATACGCAGTATTTT
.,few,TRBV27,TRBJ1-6,CASSLEGTINSPLHF,TGTGCCAGCAGTTTGGAGGGGACTATTAATTCACCCCTCCACTTT
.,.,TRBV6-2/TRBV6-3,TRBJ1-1,CASSKFEGTTEAFF,TGTGCCAGCAGCAAATTCGAGGGAACCACTGAAGCTTTCTTT